This paragraph covers one T cell receptor (beta chain) sequence. These data originate in a study of blood T cell repertoires in COVID-19. Study-wide context: Samples representing acute and convalescent COVID-19 were sourced from the United States, Italy and Spain.

Using immunoSEQ multiplex PCR, the repertoire was profiled, and TCRdb retains in-frame clones only, with some absent. The sample includes approximately 120,000 clones, roughly 84% of them seen just once. CDR1 SNHLY and CDR2 FYNNEI come from the germline V gene. V lost 0 bases to trimming and J lost 3 bases, with 15 bases between them. This CDR3 is 17 amino acids long. This sequence originates from a woman aged 80 or older with active or convalescent COVID-19. J is TRBJ1-3 and V is TRBV2; no clear D. The sequencing input was peripheral blood. The DNA for the CDR3 is TGTGCCAGCAGTGAAGCGCGTCTGGGAGAAAGTGGAAACACCATATATTTT. It specifies CASSEARLGESGNTIYF.